This TCR beta chain was obtained from a study of OX40 agonist ivuxolimab in advanced cancers. Study-level information: Ivuxolimab was administered intravenously to patients at 0.01 to 10 mg/kg every 2 weeks. Each dose-escalation patient presented with hepatocellular carcinoma, melanoma, renal cell or head and neck cancer. Study conclusions and caveats: Both blood CD4+ and CD8+ T cells showed clonal growth by week 6 at 0.1 to 3.0 mg/kg.

Remarks on this clone: The target antigen is unknown.

Any history of autoimmune disease or systemic immunosuppression disqualified patients. V was clipped by 3 bases and J by 5 bases, with 7 bases between them. From germline, CDR1 is SGDLS and CDR2 YYNGEE. The CDR3 contains 12 residues. Using immunoSEQ multiplex PCR, the repertoire was profiled, and TCRdb retains in-frame clones only, with some absent. The sample yields around 80,000 clones, about nine tenths seen once. Sequences were derived from CD4+ or CD8+ T cells sorted from blood, sampled in a trial of the OX40 agonist ivuxolimab. The chain has TRBV9 and TRBJ2-3; maybe TRBD1 (6 bases). This receptor was obtained from an adult with an advanced solid tumor such as melanoma, head and neck, liver or kidney cancer. The CDR3 DNA sequence: TGTGCCAGCAGCGGAGGGGGAGATACGCAGTATTTT. Its protein product is CASSGGGDTQYF.